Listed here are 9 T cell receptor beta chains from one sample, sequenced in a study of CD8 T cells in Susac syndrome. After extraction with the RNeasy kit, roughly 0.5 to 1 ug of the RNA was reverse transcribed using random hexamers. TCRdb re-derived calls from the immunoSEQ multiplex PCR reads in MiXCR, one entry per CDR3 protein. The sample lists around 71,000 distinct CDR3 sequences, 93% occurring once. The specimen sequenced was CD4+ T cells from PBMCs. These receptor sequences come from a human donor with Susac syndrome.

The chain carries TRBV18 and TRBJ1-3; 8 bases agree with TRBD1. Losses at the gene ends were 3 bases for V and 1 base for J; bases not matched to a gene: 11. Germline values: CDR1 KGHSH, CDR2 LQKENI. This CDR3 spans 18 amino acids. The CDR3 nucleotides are TGTGCCAGCTCACCCTACTTTGACAGGGGATCTTCTGGAAACACCATATATTTT. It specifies CASSPYFDRGSSGNTIYF.

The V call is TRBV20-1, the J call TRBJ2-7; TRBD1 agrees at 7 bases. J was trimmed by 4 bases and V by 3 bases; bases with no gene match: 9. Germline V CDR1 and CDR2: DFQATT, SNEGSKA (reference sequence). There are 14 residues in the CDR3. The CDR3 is CSARAAQGIYEQYF. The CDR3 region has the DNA TGCAGTGCTAGGGCCGCACAGGGGATTTACGAGCAGTACTTC.

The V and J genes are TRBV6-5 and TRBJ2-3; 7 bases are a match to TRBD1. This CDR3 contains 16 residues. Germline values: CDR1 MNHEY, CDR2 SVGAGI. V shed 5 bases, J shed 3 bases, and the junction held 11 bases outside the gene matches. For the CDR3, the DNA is TGTGCCAGCAGTCTCCAGTACAGGGGAAGGACAGATACGCAGTATTTT. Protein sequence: CASSLQYRGRTDTQYF.

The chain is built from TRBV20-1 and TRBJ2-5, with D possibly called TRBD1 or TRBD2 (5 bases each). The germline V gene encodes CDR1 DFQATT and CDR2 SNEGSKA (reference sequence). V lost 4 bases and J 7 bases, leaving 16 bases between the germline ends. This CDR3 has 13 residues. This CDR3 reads CSAMMGPQGTQYF. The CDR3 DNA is TGCAGTGCTATGATGGGACCCCAGGGGACCCAGTACTTC.

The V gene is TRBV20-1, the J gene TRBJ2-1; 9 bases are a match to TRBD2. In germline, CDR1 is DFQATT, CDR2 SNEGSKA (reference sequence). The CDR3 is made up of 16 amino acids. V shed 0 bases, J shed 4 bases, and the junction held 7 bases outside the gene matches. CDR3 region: CSARDSSAGGYNEQFF. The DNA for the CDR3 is TGCAGTGCTAGAGATTCGTCAGCGGGGGGATACAATGAGCAGTTCTTC.

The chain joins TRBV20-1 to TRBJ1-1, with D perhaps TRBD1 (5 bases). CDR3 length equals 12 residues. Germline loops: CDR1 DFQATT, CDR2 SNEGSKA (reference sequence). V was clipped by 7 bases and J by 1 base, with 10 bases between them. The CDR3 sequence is CSGTRSNTEAFF. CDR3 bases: TGCAGTGGGACACGCTCGAACACTGAAGCTTTCTTT.

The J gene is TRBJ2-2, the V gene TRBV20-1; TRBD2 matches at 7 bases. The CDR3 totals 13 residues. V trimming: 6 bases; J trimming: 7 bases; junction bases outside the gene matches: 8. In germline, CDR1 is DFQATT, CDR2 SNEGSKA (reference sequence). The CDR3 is CSAPSWGGGELFF. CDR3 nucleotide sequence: TGCAGTGCGCCCTCCTGGGGGGGCGGGGAGCTGTTTTTT.

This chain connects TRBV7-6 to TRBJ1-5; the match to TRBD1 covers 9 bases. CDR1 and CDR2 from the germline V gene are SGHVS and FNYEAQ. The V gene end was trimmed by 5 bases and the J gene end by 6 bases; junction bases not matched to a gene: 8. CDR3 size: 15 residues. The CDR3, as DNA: TGTGCCAGCAGCCGACAACAGGGGGCCAGTCAGCCCCAGCATTTT. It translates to CASSRQQGASQPQHF. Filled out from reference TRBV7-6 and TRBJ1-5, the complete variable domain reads GAGVSQSPRYKVTKRGQDVALRCDPISGHVSLYWYRQALGQGPEFLTYFNYEAQQDKSGLPNDRFSAERPEGSISTLTIQRTEQRDSAMYRCASSRQQGASQPQHFGDGTRLSIL.

CDR3 nucleotide sequence: TGTGCCAGCAGCTTTATAGAGACCCAGTACTTC. Residues: CASSFIETQYF. The chain combines TRBV7-2 with TRBJ2-5, with D unclear. Trimming took off 3 bases at V and 4 bases at J, with 3 bases between the two ends. CDR3 size: 11 residues. The germline V gene encodes CDR1 SGHTA and CDR2 FQGNSA. Variable domain in full (rest from reference TRBV7-2 and TRBJ2-5): GAGVSQSPSNKVTEKGKDVELRCDPISGHTALYWYRQSLGQGLEFLIYFQGNSAPDKSGLPSDRFSAERTGGSVSTLTIQRTQQEDSAVYLCASSFIETQYFGPGTRLLVL.